This section outlines one T cell receptor beta chain sequence together with its context. TCRdb keeps only in-frame clones here, not all; method: immunoSEQ multiplex PCR. The repertoire holds 85,000 to 100,000 clones, with about 86% as singletons. V lost 4 bases, J lost 6 bases, and 9 bases stayed unmatched. The length of the CDR3 is 15 residues. Germline V lookup: CDR1 SNHLY, CDR2 FYNNEI. This sample was included in a study of blood T cell repertoires in COVID-19. This rearrangement joins TRBV2 to TRBJ2-7; 10 bases match TRBD2. The source of this sequence is a man in his 60s with acute or convalescent COVID-19. What was sequenced was peripheral blood. The chain's CDR3 is CASSGTSGTLREQYF. CDR3 bases: TGTGCCAGCAGTGGCACTAGCGGGACGTTACGCGAGCAGTACTTC.